This TCR beta chain was identified during a study of T-cell memory formation after mild COVID-19. One entry per CDR3 protein results from TCRdb running MiXCR on the 5' RACE reads. The sample has fewer than 700,000 distinct CDR3 sequences, roughly a fifth seen once. Germline CDR1 KGHDR, CDR2 SFDVKD. This CDR3 is 14 amino acids long. Trimming pared 2 bases from V and 9 bases from J, leaving 13 bases between. This clonotype was picked up a small number of times. The V and J genes are TRBV24-1 and TRBJ1-5, with D uncertain. This clonotype was sampled from an adult woman who had mild COVID-19 (a few samples of this study predate the infection). Cell type and time point are not known. Sequencing used PBMCs or a T cell subset sorted from them (not recorded which). The CDR3 DNA reads TGTGCCACCAGTGATTCTACCCCTACGCGGCCCCAGCATTTT. Protein sequence: CATSDSTPTRPQHF.